Below are 9 T cell receptor beta chains sequenced from a single sample in a study of blood T cells in healthy people across ages. Then a second PCR, running about 6 to 11 cycles, was carried out with a sample-barcoded 5' primer and a J-beta primer mix. TCRdb independently ran MiXCR on the 5' RACE reads; one entry per CDR3 protein. The table records about 1,800,000 distinct CDR3 sequences, 28% of them present only once. The sample taken for sequencing was blood. Receptors were obtained from a woman aged 30 to 39 in good health.

The chain uses TRBV20-1 and TRBJ2-1; 8 bases match TRBD2. The J segment lost 0 bases and the V segment lost 2 bases, leaving 9 bases of the junction unmatched. Germline V gene lookup returns CDR1 DFQATT and CDR2 SNEGSKA (reference sequence). The CDR3 consists of 17 residues. This CDR3 is CSARPLTSATSYNEQFF. CDR3 nucleotides: TGCAGTGCTAGACCCTTGACTAGCGCCACCTCCTACAATGAGCAGTTCTTC.

J is TRBJ1-5 and V is TRBV5-1; 11 bases are shared with TRBD1. This CDR3 has 17 residues. Germline V gene data show CDR1 as SGHRS and CDR2 as YFSETQ. Trimming at V came to 4 bases and at J to 3 bases, leaving 9 bases not matched to a gene. DNA of the CDR3: TGCGCCAGCAGCCCGGGACAGGGGGGCGAACTCAATCAGCCCCAGCATTTT. Its protein is CASSPGQGGELNQPQHF.

At least ten counts were recorded for this clonotype. The chain is built from TRBV6-6 and TRBJ2-5; D call uncertain. V dropped 0 bases and J dropped 5 bases, with 7 bases sitting between them. CDR1 is MNHNY and CDR2 is SVGAGI in the germline V gene (reference sequence). The CDR3 runs 13 residues. In nucleotides, the CDR3 is TGTGCCAGCAGTTACTCGCTTAGGGAGACCCAGTACTTC. As protein: CASSYSLRETQYF.

The chain links TRBV7-9 to TRBJ2-1; TRBD1 might be the D (8 bases). This CDR3 region has 15 residues. V was shortened by 6 bases and J by 4 bases, with 16 bases between the two germline ends. CDR1 and CDR2 (germline): SEHNR, FQNEAQ (reference sequence). The CDR3 region is CASSAQGGLYNEQFF. The CDR3 DNA is TGTGCCAGCAGTGCACAGGGGGGGTTATACAATGAGCAGTTCTTC.

This clonotype was recorded a few times. This chain joins TRBV4-1 and TRBJ2-7; 7 bases are a match to TRBD2. J was trimmed by 3 bases and V by 2 bases; bases with no gene match: 7. The CDR3 spans 15 residues. The germline gives CDR1 MGHRA, CDR2 YSYEKL. CDR3: CASSQPGTKYYEQYF. The CDR3, as DNA: TGCGCCAGCAGCCAACCCGGGACTAAGTACTACGAGCAGTACTTC.

The rearrangement links TRBV6-2 or TRBV6-3 to TRBJ1-1, with D perhaps TRBD1 (6 bases). The CDR3 covers 15 residues. Trimming removed 2 bases at V and 1 base at J, with 11 bases between. Germline V lookup: CDR1 MNHEY, CDR2 SVGEGT. CDR3 in DNA: TGTGCCAGCAGTTACGAGGCAGGGGCGAACACTGAAGCTTTCTTT. Translation: CASSYEAGANTEAFF.

This clonotype was counted many times. The J gene is TRBJ2-7, the V gene TRBV7-3; no clear D gene. The germline V and J ends were trimmed by 0 bases and 5 bases, with 8 bases remaining between them. Germline assignment: CDR1 SGHTA and CDR2 FQGTGA. There are 13 residues in the CDR3. CDR3 sequence reads: CASSLTGRDEQYF. Written as DNA, the CDR3 is TGTGCCAGCAGCTTAACAGGACGGGACGAGCAGTACTTC.

V gene TRBV6-5 combines with J gene TRBJ2-1, with D perhaps matching TRBD2 (6 bases). Germline V gene data show CDR1 as MNHEY and CDR2 as SVGAGI. This CDR3 contains 16 residues. V gave up 6 bases and J gave up 9 bases, with 24 bases separating them. The CDR3 is CASRRSTGGAAREQFF. CDR3 DNA sequence: TGTGCCAGCAGGCGATCCACCGGCGGGGCAGCACGTGAGCAGTTCTTC.

A word on this clonotype: Given a much more abundant clone one base away, this may be a read error. This chain connects TRBV12-3 or TRBV12-4 to TRBJ2-1, with D unclear. The CDR3 sequence is 14 residues long. The CDR3 loop reads CASRLTGSYNERFF. CDR3 DNA: TGTGCCAGCAGGCTGACCGGCTCCTACAATGAGCGGTTCTTC.